The rows below give T cell receptor beta chains drawn from one sample of a study of beta chain features in type 1 diabetes. Profiled with immunoSEQ multiplex PCR; TCRdb holds only in-frame clones, not every one. In the table there are about 280,000 clones, approximately 16% of which are singletons. The specimen was naive CD4+ T cells from blood. All receptors come from a man younger than 30 with type 1 diabetes. CDR3s leave out the opening cysteine and the closing phenylalanine or tryptophan.

j_gene: TRBJ1-1; v_gene: TRBV4-1; CDR3aa: ASSQESDGGGNTEAF
j_gene: TRBJ1-3; v_gene: TRBV7-2; CDR3aa: ASSPGHSGNTIY
j_gene: TRBJ1-2; v_gene: TRBV7-9; CDR3aa: ASSLGPGGNYGYT
j_gene: TRBJ2-1; v_gene: TRBV9; CDR3aa: ASSFIPTGDLNEQF
j_gene: TRBJ2-7; v_gene: TRBV28; CDR3aa: ASSRGPTVGYEQY
j_gene: TRBJ2-2; v_gene: TRBV29-1; CDR3aa: SVRGQLNTGELF
j_gene: TRBJ2-5; v_gene: TRBV5-4; CDR3aa: ASSGGLPLYQETQY
j_gene: TRBJ2-1; v_gene: TRBV28; CDR3aa: ASSLTGGIDSYNEQF
j_gene: TRBJ2-7; v_gene: TRBV6-6; CDR3aa: ASSHRDRAYEQY
j_gene: TRBJ2-5; v_gene: TRBV7-2; CDR3aa: ASSPSGAGWETQY
j_gene: TRBJ2-3; v_gene: TRBV7-9; CDR3aa: ASSTGSDTQY
j_gene: TRBJ2-1; v_gene: TRBV11-2; CDR3aa: ASSRWTSGGARSYNEQF
j_gene: TRBJ2-5; v_gene: TRBV6-5; CDR3aa: ASTDGRRAKETQY
j_gene: TRBJ2-1; v_gene: TRBV7-2; CDR3aa: ASSLGLVDYNEQF
j_gene: TRBJ2-7; v_gene: TRBV6-1; CDR3aa: ATTSGDSYEQY
j_gene: TRBJ2-2; v_gene: TRBV9; CDR3aa: ASRASAGDTGELF
j_gene: TRBJ1-2; v_gene: TRBV27; CDR3aa: ASSPSGAGKNYGYT
j_gene: TRBJ2-5; v_gene: TRBV28; CDR3aa: ASSLQNQETQY
j_gene: TRBJ2-2; v_gene: TRBV30; CDR3aa: ACQGQGNTGELF
j_gene: TRBJ2-5; v_gene: TRBV5-4; CDR3aa: ASSLNGGAFWETQY
j_gene: TRBJ2-2; v_gene: TRBV6-5; CDR3aa: ASSPIRGRGLF
j_gene: TRBJ2-1; v_gene: TRBV19; CDR3aa: ASSIGLSSYNEQF
j_gene: TRBJ1-1; v_gene: TRBV29-1; CDR3aa: SVLEQGGTEAF
j_gene: TRBJ1-2; v_gene: TRBV30; CDR3aa: AWSYREEGYT
j_gene: TRBJ2-7; v_gene: TRBV30; CDR3aa: AWSVRGNEQY
j_gene: TRBJ2-2; v_gene: TRBV5-4; CDR3aa: ASSGYLVGELF
j_gene: TRBJ2-7; v_gene: TRBV28; CDR3aa: ASSYGQPSTYEQY
j_gene: TRBJ2-7; v_gene: TRBV9; CDR3aa: ASSEVRQGRLYEQY
j_gene: TRBJ1-5; v_gene: TRBV7-2; CDR3aa: ASRGQGGQPQH
j_gene: TRBJ1-2; v_gene: TRBV28; CDR3aa: ASSYPGGTGQGYT
j_gene: TRBJ2-3; v_gene: TRBV10-3; CDR3aa: AISGAATDTQY
j_gene: TRBJ2-7; v_gene: TRBV6-5; CDR3aa: ASSRDRRAYEQY
j_gene: TRBJ1-4; v_gene: TRBV29-1; CDR3aa: SVATGMAGEKLF